The entry below describes one T cell receptor (beta chain). This record belongs to a study of T cell responses to AZD1222 COVID-19 vaccine. Method: immunoSEQ multiplex PCR; TCRdb's copy keeps in-frame clones and lacks some. The data contain some 130,000 clones, about 93% of them seen just once; the ten biggest clones take up approximately 6.5%. The TCR originated in an adult who received the AZD1222 COVID-19 vaccine. The sample was peripheral blood, taken 28 days after the second AZD1222 dose.

CDR3 DNA: TGTGCCAGCAGCCCGGAGGCAGGACAGGGGGCGTTAGGCTACACCTTC. It codes for CASSPEAGQGALGYTF. The rearrangement uses TRBV5-6 and TRBJ1-2, with 11 nucleotides matching TRBD1. The V gene end was trimmed by 4 bases and the J gene end by 8 bases; junction bases not matched to a gene: 13. Germline V gene sequence: CDR1 SGHDT, CDR2 YYEEEE. This CDR3 is 16 amino acids long.